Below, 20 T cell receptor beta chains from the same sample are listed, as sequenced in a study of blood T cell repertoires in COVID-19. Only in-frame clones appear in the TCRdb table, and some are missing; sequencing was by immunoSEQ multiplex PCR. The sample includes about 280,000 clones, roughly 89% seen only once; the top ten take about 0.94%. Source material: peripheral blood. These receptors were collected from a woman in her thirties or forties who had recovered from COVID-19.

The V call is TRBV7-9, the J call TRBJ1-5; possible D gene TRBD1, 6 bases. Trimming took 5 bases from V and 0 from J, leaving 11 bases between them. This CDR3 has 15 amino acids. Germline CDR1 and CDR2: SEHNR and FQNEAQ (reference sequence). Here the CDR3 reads CASSQGTISNQPQHF. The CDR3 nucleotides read TGTGCCAGCAGCCAAGGGACAATTAGCAATCAGCCCCAGCATTTT.

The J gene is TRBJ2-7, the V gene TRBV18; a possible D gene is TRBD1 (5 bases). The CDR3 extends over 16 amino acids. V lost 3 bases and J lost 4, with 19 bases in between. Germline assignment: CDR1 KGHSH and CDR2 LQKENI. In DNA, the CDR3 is TGTGCCAGCTCACCTTTTGTAGACAGTTCCGCTTACGAGCAGTACTTC. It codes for CASSPFVDSSAYEQYF.

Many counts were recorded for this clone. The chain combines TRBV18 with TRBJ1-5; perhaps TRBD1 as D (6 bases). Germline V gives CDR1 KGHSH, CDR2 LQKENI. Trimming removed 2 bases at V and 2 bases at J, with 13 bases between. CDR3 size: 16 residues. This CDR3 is CASSPTGPDGNQPQHF. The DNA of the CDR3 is TGTGCCAGCTCACCAACAGGGCCTGACGGCAATCAGCCCCAGCATTTT.

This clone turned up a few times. The CDR3 region is CASSDREVRFF. CDR3 coding DNA: TGTGCCAGCAGTGATAGGGAGGTACGGTTCTTC. This chain connects TRBV2 to TRBJ2-1, with a tentative D call TRBD2 (6 bases). V dropped 3 bases and J dropped 15 bases, with 12 bases sitting between them. The CDR3 length is 11 residues. The germline V gene has CDR1 SNHLY and CDR2 FYNNEI.

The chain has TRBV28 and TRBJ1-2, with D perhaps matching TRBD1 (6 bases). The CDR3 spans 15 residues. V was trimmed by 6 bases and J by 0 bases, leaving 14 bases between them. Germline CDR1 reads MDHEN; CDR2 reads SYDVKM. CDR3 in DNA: TGTGCCAGCAGCCCGGTACAGGGAGCTAACTATGGCTACACCTTC. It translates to CASSPVQGANYGYTF.

CDR3 loop: CASSLGDNYGYTF. The CDR3, as DNA: TGTGCCAGCAGCCTAGGCGATAACTATGGCTACACCTTC. The gene calls are TRBV5-6 and TRBJ1-2; no clear D. Trimming left V 4 bases short and J 1 base short, with 8 bases between. Germline V gives CDR1 SGHDT, CDR2 YYEEEE. The CDR3 spans 13 residues.

CDR3 coding DNA: TGTGCCAGCAGTTTGGAGGGCAGCTATGGCTACACCTTC. As protein: CASSLEGSYGYTF. The chain couples TRBV27 to TRBJ1-2; no reliable D call. Germline loops: CDR1 MNHEY, CDR2 SMNVEV (reference sequence). This CDR3 is 13 amino acids long. Trimming shortened V by 3 bases and J by 4 bases, and 9 bases separated the two germline ends.

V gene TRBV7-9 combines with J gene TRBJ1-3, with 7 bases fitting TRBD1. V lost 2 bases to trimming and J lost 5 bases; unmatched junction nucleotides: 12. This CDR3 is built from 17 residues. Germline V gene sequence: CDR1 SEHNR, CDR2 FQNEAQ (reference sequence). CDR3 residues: CASSLLSPGQMRNTIYF. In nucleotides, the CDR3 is TGTGCCAGCAGCTTACTCTCTCCGGGACAGATGAGAAACACCATATATTTT.

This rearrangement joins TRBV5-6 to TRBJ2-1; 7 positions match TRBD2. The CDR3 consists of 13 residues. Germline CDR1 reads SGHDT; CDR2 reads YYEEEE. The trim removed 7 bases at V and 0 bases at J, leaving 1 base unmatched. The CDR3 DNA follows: TGTGCCAGCGGGGACTACTCCTACAATGAGCAGTTCTTC. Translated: CASGDYSYNEQFF.

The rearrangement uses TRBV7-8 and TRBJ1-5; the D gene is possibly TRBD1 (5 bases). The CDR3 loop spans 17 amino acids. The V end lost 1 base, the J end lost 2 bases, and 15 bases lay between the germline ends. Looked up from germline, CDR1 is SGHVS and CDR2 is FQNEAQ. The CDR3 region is CASSLVWGGGGNQPQHF. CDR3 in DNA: TGTGCCAGCAGCTTAGTGTGGGGGGGAGGCGGCAATCAGCCCCAGCATTTT.

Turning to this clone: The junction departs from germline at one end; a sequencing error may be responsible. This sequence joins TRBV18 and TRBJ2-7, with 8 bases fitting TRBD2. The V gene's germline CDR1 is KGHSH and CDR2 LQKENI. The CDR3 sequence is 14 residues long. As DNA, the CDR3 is TGTGCCAGCTCCCCACTAGCGGATCCCTACGAGCAGTACTTC. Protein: CASSPLADPYEQYF.

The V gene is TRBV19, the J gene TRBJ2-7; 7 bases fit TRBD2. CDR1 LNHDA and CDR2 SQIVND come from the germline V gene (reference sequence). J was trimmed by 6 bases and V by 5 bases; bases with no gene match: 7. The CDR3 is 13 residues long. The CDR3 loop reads CASSPGPGGEQYF. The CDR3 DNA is TGTGCCAGTAGTCCAGGCCCGGGGGGCGAGCAGTACTTC.

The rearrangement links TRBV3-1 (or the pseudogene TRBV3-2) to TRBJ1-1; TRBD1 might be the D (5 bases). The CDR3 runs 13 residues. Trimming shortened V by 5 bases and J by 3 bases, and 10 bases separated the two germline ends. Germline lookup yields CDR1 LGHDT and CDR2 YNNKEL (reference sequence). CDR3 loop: CASSKGADTEAFF. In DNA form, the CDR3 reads TGTGCCAGCAGCAAAGGGGCAGACACTGAAGCTTTCTTT.

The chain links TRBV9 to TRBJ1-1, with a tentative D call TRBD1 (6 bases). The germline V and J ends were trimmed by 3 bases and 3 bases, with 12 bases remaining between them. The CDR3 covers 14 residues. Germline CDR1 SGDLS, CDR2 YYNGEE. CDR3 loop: CASSGAGAHTEAFF. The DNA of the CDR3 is TGTGCCAGCAGCGGCGCAGGGGCGCACACTGAAGCTTTCTTT.

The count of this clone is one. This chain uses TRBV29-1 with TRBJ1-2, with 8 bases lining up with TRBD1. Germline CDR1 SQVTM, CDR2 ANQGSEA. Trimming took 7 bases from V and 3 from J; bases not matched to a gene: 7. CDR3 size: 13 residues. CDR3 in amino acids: CSAGGELDYGYTF. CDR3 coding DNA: TGCAGCGCAGGGGGCGAATTGGACTATGGCTACACCTTC.

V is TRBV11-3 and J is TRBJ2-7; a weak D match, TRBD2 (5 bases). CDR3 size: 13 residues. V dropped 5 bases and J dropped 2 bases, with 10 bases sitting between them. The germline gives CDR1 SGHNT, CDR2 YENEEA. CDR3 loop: CASSPGVTYEQYF. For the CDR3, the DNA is TGTGCCAGCAGCCCCGGGGTCACCTACGAGCAGTACTTC.

CDR3 amino acids: CASSLQEETQYF. The CDR3 DNA reads TGTGCCAGCAGCTTACAAGAAGAGACCCAGTACTTC. This chain connects TRBV5-4 to TRBJ2-5; D is uncertain. Trimming took off 2 bases at V and 3 bases at J, with 5 bases between the two ends. CDR3 length: 12 amino acids. Per the germline V gene, CDR1 is SGHNT and CDR2 is YYREEE (reference sequence).

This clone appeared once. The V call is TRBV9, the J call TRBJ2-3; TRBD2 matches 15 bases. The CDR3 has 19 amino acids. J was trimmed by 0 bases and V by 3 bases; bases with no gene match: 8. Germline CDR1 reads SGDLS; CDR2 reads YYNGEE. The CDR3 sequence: CASSAGLAGGGTSTDTQYF. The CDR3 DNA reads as TGTGCCAGCAGCGCCGGACTAGCGGGAGGGGGGACTAGCACAGATACGCAGTATTTT.

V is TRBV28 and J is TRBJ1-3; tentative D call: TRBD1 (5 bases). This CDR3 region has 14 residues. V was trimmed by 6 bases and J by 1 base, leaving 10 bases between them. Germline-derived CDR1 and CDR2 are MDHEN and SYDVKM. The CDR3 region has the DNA TGTGCCAGCAGCTCCCAGGGATCTGGAAACACCATATATTTT. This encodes CASSSQGSGNTIYF.

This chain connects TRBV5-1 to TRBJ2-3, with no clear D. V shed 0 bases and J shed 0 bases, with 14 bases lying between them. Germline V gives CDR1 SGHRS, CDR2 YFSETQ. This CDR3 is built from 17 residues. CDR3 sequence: CASSLAFSTTSTDTQYF. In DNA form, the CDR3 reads TGCGCCAGCAGCTTGGCCTTCTCCACTACTAGCACAGATACGCAGTATTTT.